Listed below are T cell receptor beta chains from one sample, sequenced in a study of blood T cell repertoires in COVID-19. Sequenced by immunoSEQ multiplex PCR; TCRdb stores in-frame clones only, minus some. The sample gives 350,000 to 450,000 clones, around nine tenths of which show up once; about 1.6% is in the top ten. What was sequenced was peripheral blood. Receptors originate from a middle-aged woman with COVID-19, enrolled during active disease. CDR3s leave out the opening cysteine and the closing phenylalanine or tryptophan. Each record gives: V gene, CDR3 length, CDR3 protein.

V gene: TRBV5-1; CDR3 length: 13; CDR3 protein: ASSPQVVAKNIQY
V gene: TRBV28; CDR3 length: 11; CDR3 protein: ASSSWGEETQY
V gene: TRBV4-2; CDR3 length: 13; CDR3 protein: ASSQGTGMNTEAF
V gene: TRBV5-1; CDR3 length: 13; CDR3 protein: ASSLDWGPGRPQH
V gene: TRBV11-3; CDR3 length: 16; CDR3 protein: ASSRSSLAGSNTGELF
V gene: TRBV6-1; CDR3 length: 12; CDR3 protein: ASSEGTGVDGYT
V gene: TRBV28; CDR3 length: 12; CDR3 protein: ASTPLQLNTEAF
V gene: TRBV28; CDR3 length: 14; CDR3 protein: ASSLSSGRAFDEQY
V gene: TRBV24-1; CDR3 length: 14; CDR3 protein: ATSGGDSADVGTQY
V gene: TRBV6-5; CDR3 length: 12; CDR3 protein: ASSTGSSGNTIY
V gene: TRBV11-2; CDR3 length: 12; CDR3 protein: ASSLTGADEKLF
V gene: TRBV6-5; CDR3 length: 12; CDR3 protein: ASRIQGHSYEQY
V gene: TRBV27; CDR3 length: 13; CDR3 protein: ASTNRGDGANVLT
V gene: TRBV4-2; CDR3 length: 13; CDR3 protein: ASSQEARRAYEQY
V gene: TRBV7-9; CDR3 length: 13; CDR3 protein: ASSPRDRPAYEQY
V gene: TRBV15; CDR3 length: 13; CDR3 protein: ATGKRGTNTGELF
V gene: TRBV4-3; CDR3 length: 14; CDR3 protein: ASSQDVSPAAFGYT
V gene: TRBV18; CDR3 length: 13; CDR3 protein: ASSPIRQSNNEQF
V gene: TRBV25-1; CDR3 length: 11; CDR3 protein: ASSGQGTDTQY
V gene: TRBV29-1; CDR3 length: 11; CDR3 protein: SAVGQRNYEQY
V gene: TRBV6-5; CDR3 length: 12; CDR3 protein: ASGSGTDGSGYT
V gene: TRBV20-1; CDR3 length: 9; CDR3 protein: SARDYSGAF
V gene: TRBV18; CDR3 length: 12; CDR3 protein: ASSPSLSNQPQH
V gene: TRBV28; CDR3 length: 14; CDR3 protein: ASSFADRINSYEQY
V gene: TRBV7-8; CDR3 length: 13; CDR3 protein: ASSSMTGGNTEAF
V gene: TRBV7-3; CDR3 length: 13; CDR3 protein: ASSSTGGPTDTQY
V gene: TRBV7-9; CDR3 length: 12; CDR3 protein: ASSYGQGGQPQH
V gene: TRBV29-1; CDR3 length: 12; CDR3 protein: SVLGQGADYGYT
V gene: TRBV5-1; CDR3 length: 11; CDR3 protein: ASTIQGSDTQY
V gene: TRBV5-6; CDR3 length: 13; CDR3 protein: ASSLGPGNNSPLH
V gene: TRBV24-1; CDR3 length: 15; CDR3 protein: ATSDFMRRQGSRGYT
V gene: TRBV28; CDR3 length: 12; CDR3 protein: ASSQIPYTETQY
V gene: TRBV27; CDR3 length: 14; CDR3 protein: ASSLRLAGANNEQF
V gene: TRBV7-9; CDR3 length: 13; CDR3 protein: ASSQSDRENQPQH
V gene: TRBV28; CDR3 length: 14; CDR3 protein: ASSLGGGNSREKLF
V gene: TRBV7-9; CDR3 length: 12; CDR3 protein: ASGEQISGNTIY
V gene: TRBV7-2; CDR3 length: 11; CDR3 protein: ASLAGTTDTQY
V gene: TRBV5-1; CDR3 length: 11; CDR3 protein: ASSLFSAETQY
V gene: TRBV2; CDR3 length: 10; CDR3 protein: ASSASGETQY
V gene: TRBV6-2/TRBV6-3; CDR3 length: 15; CDR3 protein: ASSYWEERERADTQY
V gene: TRBV7-2; CDR3 length: 13; CDR3 protein: ASSLQGANTGELF
V gene: TRBV2; CDR3 length: 13; CDR3 protein: ASRRSSGSSYEQY
V gene: TRBV7-2; CDR3 length: 13; CDR3 protein: ASSLVPSGGTEQF
V gene: TRBV28; CDR3 length: 12; CDR3 protein: ASSTATVHYGYT
V gene: TRBV7-8; CDR3 length: 13; CDR3 protein: ASSLVRGDTGELF
V gene: TRBV27; CDR3 length: 12; CDR3 protein: ASRISGAYNEQF
V gene: TRBV27; CDR3 length: 16; CDR3 protein: ASSATPRLDETYNEQF
V gene: TRBV30; CDR3 length: 13; CDR3 protein: AWSVLGQGAAGYT
V gene: TRBV2; CDR3 length: 14; CDR3 protein: ASGGEGSLTGNTIY
V gene: TRBV19; CDR3 length: 13; CDR3 protein: ASRDPGTGYSPLH
V gene: TRBV5-4; CDR3 length: 13; CDR3 protein: ASSSQTGGSYEQY
V gene: TRBV6-4; CDR3 length: 14; CDR3 protein: ASSALSGRAFNEQF
V gene: TRBV28; CDR3 length: 10; CDR3 protein: ASSLLGLEQY
V gene: TRBV7-2; CDR3 length: 12; CDR3 protein: ASSLKLGNTEAF
V gene: TRBV5-4; CDR3 length: 12; CDR3 protein: ASSHTPVEGRAF
V gene: TRBV11-2; CDR3 length: 17; CDR3 protein: ASSPHSLRGRGLNEKLF
V gene: TRBV5-1; CDR3 length: 12; CDR3 protein: ASSSGVANEKLF
V gene: TRBV5-1; CDR3 length: 15; CDR3 protein: ASSRRPGTGSGTEAF
V gene: TRBV19; CDR3 length: 11; CDR3 protein: ASRAQGDYGYT